The entry below gives a single TCR beta chain sequence along with its context. The CDR3 length is 15 residues. CDR1 is SGHRS and CDR2 is YFSETQ in the germline V gene. The V end was cut by 4 bases, the J end by 3 bases, with 16 bases between. The record originates from a study of T cells in narcolepsy. Sequencing used immunoSEQ multiplex PCR; TCRdb keeps in-frame clones, though not all of them. The table shows 27,000 or so clones, with around four fifths occurring only once. The sample comprised CD45RA- memory CD4+ T cells from PBMCs. The chain is built from TRBV5-1 and TRBJ1-1; possibly TRBD1 for D (6 bases). This sequence was found in a human donor with narcolepsy. The CDR3 nucleotides read TGCGCCAGCAGCGCCACAGGGCGTTCCGACACTGAAGCTTTCTTT. Its translation: CASSATGRSDTEAFF.